The following is a T cell receptor beta chain sequence with its context. Per the germline V gene, CDR1 is KGHDR and CDR2 is SFDVKD. This CDR3 is 13 amino acids long. The V and J ends lost 11 bases and 5 bases, in that order; junction bases with no gene match: 10. The entry originates in a study of blood T cell repertoires in COVID-19. Study-level information: Sample material is recorded as cDNA or gDNA derived from T cells, B-cell-depleted T cells, or PBMCs.

Authors' data handling: Amplification with reference gene primers provided the estimates of nucleated cell counts. The repertoire was sequenced with immunoSEQ multiplex PCR; TCRdb's copy has only in-frame clones and lacks some. D and trimming come from the DNA, and the V and J calls and clone size come from that table. The sample consists of roughly 200,000 clones, about 88% of them appearing once. This receptor was taken from a man aged 45 to 65 with COVID-19, enrolled during active disease. V is TRBV24-1 and J is TRBJ2-7, with 8 nucleotides matching TRBD2. Material: peripheral blood. CDR3 loop: CANRGGTTHEQYF. CDR3 in DNA: TGTGCCAACCGGGGGGGGACCACCCACGAGCAGTACTTC.